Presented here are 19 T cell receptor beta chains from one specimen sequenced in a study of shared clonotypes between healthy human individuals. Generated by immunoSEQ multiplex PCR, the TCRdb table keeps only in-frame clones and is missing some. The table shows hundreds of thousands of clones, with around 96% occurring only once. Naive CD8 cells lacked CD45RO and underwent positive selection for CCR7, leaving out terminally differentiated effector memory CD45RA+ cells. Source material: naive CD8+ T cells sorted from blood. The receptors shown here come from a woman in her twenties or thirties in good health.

CDR3 protein: CASSKGHTGADKNIQYF. CDR3 DNA: TGTGCCAGCAGCAAAGGTCACACCGGGGCCGATAAAAACATTCAGTACTTC. V and J are TRBV21-1 and TRBJ2-4. TRBV21-1 is shown as a pseudogene. The CDR3 runs 17 residues.

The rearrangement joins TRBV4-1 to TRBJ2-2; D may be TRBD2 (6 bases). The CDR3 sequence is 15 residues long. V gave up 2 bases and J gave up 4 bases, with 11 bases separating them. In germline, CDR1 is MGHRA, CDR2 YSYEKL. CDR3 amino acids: CASSQRLVGTGELFF. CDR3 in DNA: TGCGCCAGCAGCCAACGACTAGTTGGCACCGGGGAGCTGTTTTTT.

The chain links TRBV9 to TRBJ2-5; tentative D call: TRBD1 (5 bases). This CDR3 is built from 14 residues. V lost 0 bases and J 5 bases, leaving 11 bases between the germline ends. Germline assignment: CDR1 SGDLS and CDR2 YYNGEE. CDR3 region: CASSVEGILETQYF. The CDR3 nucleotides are TGTGCCAGCAGCGTAGAGGGGATACTCGAGACCCAGTACTTC.

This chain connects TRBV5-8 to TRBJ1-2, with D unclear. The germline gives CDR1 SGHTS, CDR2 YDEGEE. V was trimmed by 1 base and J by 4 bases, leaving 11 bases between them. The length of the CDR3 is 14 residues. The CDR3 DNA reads TGTGCCAGCAGCTTGACAGCAGCTTTCTATGGCTACACCTTC. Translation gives CASSLTAAFYGYTF.

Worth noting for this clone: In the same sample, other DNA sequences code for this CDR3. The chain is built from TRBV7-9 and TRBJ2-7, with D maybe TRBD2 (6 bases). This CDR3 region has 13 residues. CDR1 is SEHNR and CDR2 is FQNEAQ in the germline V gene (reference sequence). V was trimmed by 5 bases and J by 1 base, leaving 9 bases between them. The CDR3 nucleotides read TGTGCCAGCAGCCCGGGACTTTCCTACGAGCAGTACTTC. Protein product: CASSPGLSYEQYF.

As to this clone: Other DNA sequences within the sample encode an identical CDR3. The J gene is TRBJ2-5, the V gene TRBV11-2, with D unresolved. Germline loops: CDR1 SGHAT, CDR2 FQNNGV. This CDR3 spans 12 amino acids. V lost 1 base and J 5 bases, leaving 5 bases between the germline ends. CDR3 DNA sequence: TGTGCCAGCAGCTTAGGGCGGGAGACCCAGTACTTC. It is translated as CASSLGRETQYF. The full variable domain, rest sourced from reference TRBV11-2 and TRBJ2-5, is EAGVAQSPRYKIIEKRQSVAFWCNPISGHATLYWYQQILGQGPKLLIQFQNNGVVDDSQLPKDRFSAERLKGVDSTLKIQPAKLEDSAVYLCASSLGRETQYFGPGTRLLVL.

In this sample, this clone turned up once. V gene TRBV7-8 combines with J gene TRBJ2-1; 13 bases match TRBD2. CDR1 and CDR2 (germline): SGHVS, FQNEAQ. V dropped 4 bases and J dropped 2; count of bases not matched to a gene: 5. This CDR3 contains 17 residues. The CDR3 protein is CASSYGTSGIPYNEQFF. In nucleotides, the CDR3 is TGTGCCAGCAGCTATGGGACTAGCGGGATACCCTACAATGAGCAGTTCTTC.

The CDR3 DNA follows: TGTGCCACACGGACAGGGGCGAACACTGAAGCTTTCTTT. It is translated as CATRTGANTEAFF. V gene TRBV15 combines with J gene TRBJ1-1; 9 bases agree with TRBD1. The CDR3 runs 13 residues. Germline V gene data show CDR1 as LNHNV and CDR2 as YYDKDF (reference sequence). Trimming at V came to 9 bases and at J to 1 base, leaving 3 bases not matched to a gene.

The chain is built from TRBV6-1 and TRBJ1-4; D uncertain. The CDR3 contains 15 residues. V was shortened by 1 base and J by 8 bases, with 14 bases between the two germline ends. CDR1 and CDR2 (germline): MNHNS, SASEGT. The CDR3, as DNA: TGTGCCAGCAGTGAAGAATCGGTAGTGTGGGAAAAACTGTTTTTT. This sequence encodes CASSEESVVWEKLFF.

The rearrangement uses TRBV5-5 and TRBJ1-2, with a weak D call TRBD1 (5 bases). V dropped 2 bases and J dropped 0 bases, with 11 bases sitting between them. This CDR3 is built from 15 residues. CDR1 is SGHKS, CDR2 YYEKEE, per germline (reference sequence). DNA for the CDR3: TGTGCCAGCAGCTTTTCAGGGAGAGCTAACTATGGCTACACCTTC. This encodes CASSFSGRANYGYTF.

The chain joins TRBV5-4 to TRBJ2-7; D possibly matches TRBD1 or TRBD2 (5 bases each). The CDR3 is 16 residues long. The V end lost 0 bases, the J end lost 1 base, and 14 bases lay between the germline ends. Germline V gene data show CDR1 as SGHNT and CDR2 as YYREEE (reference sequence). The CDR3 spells CASSLGRDLISYEQYF. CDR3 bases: TGTGCCAGCAGCTTGGGCCGGGACCTAATATCCTACGAGCAGTACTTC.

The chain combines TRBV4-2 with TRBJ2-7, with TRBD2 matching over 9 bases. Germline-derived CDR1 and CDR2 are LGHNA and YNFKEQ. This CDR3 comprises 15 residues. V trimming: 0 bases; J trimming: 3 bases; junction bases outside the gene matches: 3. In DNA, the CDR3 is TGTGCCAGCAGCCAAGAGGCGACTAGCGGCTACGAGCAGTACTTC. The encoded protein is CASSQEATSGYEQYF.

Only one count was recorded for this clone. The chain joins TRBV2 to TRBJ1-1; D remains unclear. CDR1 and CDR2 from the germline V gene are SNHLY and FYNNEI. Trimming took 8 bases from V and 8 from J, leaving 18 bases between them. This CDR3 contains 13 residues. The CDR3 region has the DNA TGTGCCAGCCCTCGGGTGTTGCCATCCGAAGCTTTCTTT. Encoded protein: CASPRVLPSEAFF.

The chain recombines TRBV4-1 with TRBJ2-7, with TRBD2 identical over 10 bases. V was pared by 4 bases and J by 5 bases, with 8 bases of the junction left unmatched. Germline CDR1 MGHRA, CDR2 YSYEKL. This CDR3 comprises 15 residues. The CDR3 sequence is CASSPSPSGRNEQYF. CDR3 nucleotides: TGCGCCAGCAGCCCCTCTCCTAGCGGGAGAAACGAGCAGTACTTC.

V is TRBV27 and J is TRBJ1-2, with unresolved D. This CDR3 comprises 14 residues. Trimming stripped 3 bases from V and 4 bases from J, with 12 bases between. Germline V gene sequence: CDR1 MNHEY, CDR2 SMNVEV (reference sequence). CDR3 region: CASSFQTSGYGYTF. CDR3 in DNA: TGTGCCAGCAGTTTCCAGACCAGCGGCTATGGCTACACCTTC.

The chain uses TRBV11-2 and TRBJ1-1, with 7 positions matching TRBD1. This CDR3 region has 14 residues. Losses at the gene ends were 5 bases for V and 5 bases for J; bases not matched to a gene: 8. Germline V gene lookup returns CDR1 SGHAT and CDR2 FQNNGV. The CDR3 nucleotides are TGTGCCAGCAGCCCCCCCGACAGGGTTACTGAAGCTTTCTTT. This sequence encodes CASSPPDRVTEAFF.

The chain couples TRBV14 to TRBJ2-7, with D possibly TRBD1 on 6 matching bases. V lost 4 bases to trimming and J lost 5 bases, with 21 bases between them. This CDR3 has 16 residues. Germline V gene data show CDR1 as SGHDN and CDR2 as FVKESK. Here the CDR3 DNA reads TGTGCCAGCAGCCGACGAGCAGGGGCAGCCCCCCACGAGCAGTACTTC. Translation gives CASSRRAGAAPHEQYF.

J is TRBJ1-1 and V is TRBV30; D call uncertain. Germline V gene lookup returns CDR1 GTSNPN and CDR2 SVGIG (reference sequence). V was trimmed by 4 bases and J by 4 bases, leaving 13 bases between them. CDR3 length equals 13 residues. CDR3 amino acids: CAWKGGIFTEAFF. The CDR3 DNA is TGTGCCTGGAAGGGAGGGATTTTCACTGAAGCTTTCTTT.

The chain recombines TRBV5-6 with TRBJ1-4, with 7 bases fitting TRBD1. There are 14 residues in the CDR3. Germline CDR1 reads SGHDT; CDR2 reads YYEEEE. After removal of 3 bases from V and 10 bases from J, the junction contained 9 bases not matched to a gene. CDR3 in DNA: TGTGCCAGCAGCTGGAGGGGGCAATGGGTAAAACTGTTTTTT. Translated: CASSWRGQWVKLFF.